The 6 T cell receptor beta chains given below trace back to one sample, sequenced in a study of blood T cell repertoires in COVID-19. Assay used: immunoSEQ multiplex PCR; TCRdb lists only in-frame clones, some missing. The table shows fewer than 200,000 clones, with 70% to 90% occurring only once. The sample consisted of peripheral blood. Every receptor here comes from a man between 40 and 49 years old who had recovered from COVID-19.

The J gene is TRBJ2-7, the V gene TRBV19; 7 bases line up with TRBD2. The V gene's germline CDR1 is LNHDA and CDR2 SQIVND (reference sequence). J gave up 2 bases and V 5 bases, and 6 bases lay outside the gene matches. The length of the CDR3 is 14 residues. CDR3 in DNA: TGTGCCAGTAGTCGGCTAGCGGAGACCTACGAGCAGTACTTC. It yields the protein CASSRLAETYEQYF.

The chain employs TRBV4-3 and TRBJ1-1; D might be TRBD1 (6 bases). V lost 3 bases, J lost 7 bases, and 12 bases lay in between. CDR1 LGHNA and CDR2 YSLEER come from the germline V gene. CDR3 length: 13 residues. CDR3 amino acids: CASSHTQGDEAFF. In DNA form, the CDR3 reads TGCGCCAGCAGCCACACACAGGGTGATGAAGCTTTCTTT.

This clone has a single count. The V and J genes are TRBV28 and TRBJ2-1; 8 positions match TRBD1. After removal of 10 bases from V and 7 bases from J, the junction contained 12 bases not matched to a gene. The CDR3 spans 14 residues. The germline V gene encodes CDR1 MDHEN and CDR2 SYDVKM. The DNA of the CDR3 is TGTGCCAACCCCGACAGGGGTAGGTTAAATGAGCAGTTCTTC. This translates into CANPDRGRLNEQFF.

This chain uses TRBV24-1 with TRBJ1-5; D is ambiguous. CDR3 size: 15 residues. Germline CDR1 reads KGHDR; CDR2 reads SFDVKD. Trimming took 3 bases from V and 2 from J, leaving 10 bases between them. CDR3 in DNA: TGTGCCACCAGTGATACCCGCCAGGGCAATCAGCCCCAGCATTTT. Its protein is CATSDTRQGNQPQHF.

This clone has only one observation. The rearrangement joins TRBV25-1 to TRBJ2-7, with TRBD1 matching 7 bases. Per the germline V gene, CDR1 is MGHDK and CDR2 is SYGVNS. This CDR3 is 12 amino acids long. V shed 4 bases, J shed 9 bases, and the junction held 6 bases outside the gene matches. The CDR3 nucleotides read TGTGCCAGCAGTGGGGTGACAGGGATGCAGTACTTC. Encoded protein: CASSGVTGMQYF.

This sequence joins TRBV27 and TRBJ2-3; TRBD1 agrees at 7 bases. The junction had 6 bases not matched to a gene; V was cut back by 6 bases and J by 3 bases. The V gene's germline CDR1 is MNHEY and CDR2 SMNVEV (reference sequence). This CDR3 spans 14 amino acids. CDR3 amino acids: CASSELTGTDTQYF. DNA for the CDR3: TGTGCCAGCAGCGAGTTGACAGGGACAGATACGCAGTATTTT.